This is a list of T cell receptor beta chains from one sample in a study of shared clonotypes between healthy human individuals. Method: immunoSEQ multiplex PCR; TCRdb's copy keeps in-frame clones and lacks some. The table shows around 1 million clones, with over 60% occurring only once. What was sequenced was memory CD4+ T cells sorted from blood. These receptors were taken from a man younger than 30 in good health. CDR3s include the opening cysteine and the closing phenylalanine or tryptophan. A D gene is named only where the DNA matches it firmly. Clone size is stated in some rows and not others, as once, few, many or a class when expanded.

J gene	V gene	clone size	D gene	CDR3 DNA	CDR3 protein
TRBJ1-1	TRBV6-5	few	NA	TGTGCCAGCAGTTACCGCAGACGGACTGAAGCTTTCTTT	CASSYRRRTEAFF
TRBJ2-1	TRBV18	few	NA	TGTGCCAGCTCAGCGGAGCTCTACAATGAGCAGTTCTTC	CASSAELYNEQFF
TRBJ2-7	TRBV5-4	few	NA	TGTGCCAGCAGCTTCCAAGACAGGAGCTCCTACGAGCAGTACTTC	CASSFQDRSSYEQYF
TRBJ2-7	TRBV5-1	NA	TRBD1	TGCGCCAGCAGCCTAGTCCTGACAGGGTATAACTCCTACGAGCAGTACTTC	CASSLVLTGYNSYEQYF
TRBJ2-3	TRBV5-6	NA	TRBD2	TGTGCCAGCAGCTTAACACTAGCGGGGGGCACAGATACGCAGTATTTT	CASSLTLAGGTDTQYF
TRBJ2-5	TRBV5-4	few	TRBD2	TGTGCCAGCAGCCCGACTAGCGGGGGGGCAGGAGAGACCCAGTACTTC	CASSPTSGGAGETQYF
TRBJ2-7	TRBV5-1	NA	TRBD1	TGCGCCAGCAGCACCGGACAGGGGGTAACCTACGAGCAGTACTTC	CASSTGQGVTYEQYF
TRBJ1-2	TRBV10-3	NA	TRBD1	TGTGCCATCAGTGAGTCCGGACAGGGAATTTCTAACTATGGCTACACCTTC	CAISESGQGISNYGYTF
TRBJ2-7	TRBV7-2	NA	NA	TGTGCCAGCAGCACCGGGTGGGGGACCTCCTACGAGCAGTACTTC	CASSTGWGTSYEQYF
TRBJ2-1	TRBV6-1	NA	NA	TGTGCCAGCAGTTTTGCGGCGTACAATGAGCAGTTCTTC	CASSFAAYNEQFF
TRBJ2-6	TRBV4-3	NA	TRBD1	TGCGCCAGCAGCCGGGGGACAGGGCTTTCTGGGGCCAACGTCCTGACTTTC	CASSRGTGLSGANVLTF
TRBJ2-7	TRBV7-6	NA	NA	TGTGCCAGCAGCCCCCAGTCGGGGGTCTCCTACGAGCAGTACTTC	CASSPQSGVSYEQYF
TRBJ1-5	TRBV18	NA	NA	TGTGCCAGCTCACCCGGGACTTACAATCAGCCCCAGCATTTT	CASSPGTYNQPQHF
TRBJ1-2	TRBV2	NA	TRBD1	TGTGCCAGCAGTGCTTTCGGGACAGGGGGTACCTATGGCTACACCTTC	CASSAFGTGGTYGYTF
TRBJ2-3	TRBV30	NA	TRBD2	TGTGCCTGGAGCCCACCGGGACTAGCGGGAGTTGCTACGCAGTATTTT	CAWSPPGLAGVATQYF
TRBJ2-7	TRBV5-5	NA	NA	TGTGCCAGCAGCTTGGTAGGTCTAGCGCAGGACGAGCAGTACTTC	CASSLVGLAQDEQYF
TRBJ2-2	TRBV7-9	NA	NA	TGTGCCAGCAGCTTAGGGTCAGGGGCCACCGGGGAGCTGTTTTTT	CASSLGSGATGELFF
TRBJ1-2	TRBV5-6	NA	NA	TGTGCCACCTCGCGACAGAACTATGGCTACACCTTC	CATSRQNYGYTF
TRBJ2-7	TRBV28	NA	NA	TGTGCCAGCAGTTCCCCTGGGGTTTCTGCCTACGAGCAGTACTTC	CASSSPGVSAYEQYF
TRBJ2-2	TRBV21-1	NA	NA	TGTGCCAGCAGCAATCAAGGGACAGGGGATACCGGGGAGCTGTTTTTT	CASSNQGTGDTGELFF
TRBJ2-1	TRBV5-1	NA	TRBD1	TGCGCCAGCAGCCCAACGCCGGGACAGTTAGGTAATGAGCAGTTCTTC	CASSPTPGQLGNEQFF
TRBJ1-6	TRBV21-1	NA	NA	TGTGCCAGCTCCATACAGGGGGTCAGGGATTCACCCCTCCACTTT	CASSIQGVRDSPLHF
TRBJ2-7	TRBV14	NA	NA	TGTGCCAGCAGCCAGGGTGACGAGCAGTACTTC	CASSQGDEQYF
TRBJ2-1	TRBV9	NA	TRBD2	TGTGCCAGCGGGGCGGGACTAGCGATAGGGGATGAGCAGTTCTTC	CASGAGLAIGDEQFF
TRBJ2-7	TRBV6-6	few	NA	TGTGCCAGCAGTTTCCGGGACGAGCAGTACTTC	CASSFRDEQYF
TRBJ1-2	TRBV5-1	many	NA	TGCGCCAGCAGTTCATCGGGAAACTATGGCTACACCTTC	CASSSSGNYGYTF
TRBJ1-3	TRBV21-1	NA	NA	TGTGCCAGCAGCAAACGACAGGTAACAAACACCATATATTTT	CASSKRQVTNTIYF
TRBJ2-7	TRBV4-3	NA	TRBD1	TGCGCCAGCAGCCAAGTCTCCGGGACAGGGATTCACGAGCAGTACTTC	CASSQVSGTGIHEQYF
TRBJ2-3	TRBV18	NA	TRBD2	TGTGCCAGCTCACCACTATCTAGCGGGAGGGCCGTACGCACAGATACGCAGTATTTT	CASSPLSSGRAVRTDTQYF